This T cell receptor (beta chain) derives from a study of blood T cells in healthy people across ages. This clonotype has more than one count but fewer than ten. Through a sample-barcoded 5' primer and a J-beta primer mix, a second PCR was run for 7 to 11 cycles. TCRdb ran MiXCR on the 5' RACE reads and lists one entry per CDR3 protein. The profile shows some 290,000 distinct CDR3 sequences, roughly 26% of them singletons. The authors drew about 10 milliliters of peripheral blood from each donor. This CDR3 has 14 residues. Germline V gene sequence: CDR1 MNHEY, CDR2 SMNVEV (reference sequence). V was cut by 3 bases and J by 8 bases, with 16 bases left in between.

V usage is TRBV27 and J usage is TRBJ1-2; D perhaps matches TRBD1 (5 bases). Material: blood. The sequence was obtained from a woman aged 70-85 years in good health. The CDR3 loop reads CASSFGSGGLGYTF. In DNA, the CDR3 is TGTGCCAGCAGTTTCGGATCCGGGGGTCTCGGCTACACCTTC.